Each of the 2 T cell receptor beta chains below was sequenced from the same sample in a study of blood T cell repertoires in COVID-19. Repertoires were generated with immunoSEQ multiplex PCR, while TCRdb's copy carries only in-frame clones and drops some. The repertoire has roughly 40,000 clones, over 80% of them found once; the top ten carry 9%. Sequencing was done on a sample of peripheral blood. Every receptor here comes from a woman between 70 and 85 years old with acute or convalescent COVID-19.

The J gene is TRBJ1-5, the V gene TRBV28; the match to TRBD1 covers 7 bases. J lost 5 bases, V lost 5 bases, and 12 bases had no gene match. The germline V gene encodes CDR1 MDHEN and CDR2 SYDVKM. CDR3 length equals 16 residues. As DNA, the CDR3 is TGTGCCAGCAGTCCTCTCCCCGAGGGGGCAGATCAGCCCCAGCATTTT. Amino acid sequence: CASSPLPEGADQPQHF.

V and J are TRBV5-8 and TRBJ1-5; no firm D call. Germline values: CDR1 SGHTS, CDR2 YDEGEE. This CDR3 is 12 amino acids long. With 4 bases removed from V and 9 bases from J, the gap between germline ends came to 11 bases. CDR3 in amino acids: CASSTRFSPQHF. For the CDR3, the DNA is TGTGCCAGCAGCACCCGGTTTTCGCCCCAGCATTTT.